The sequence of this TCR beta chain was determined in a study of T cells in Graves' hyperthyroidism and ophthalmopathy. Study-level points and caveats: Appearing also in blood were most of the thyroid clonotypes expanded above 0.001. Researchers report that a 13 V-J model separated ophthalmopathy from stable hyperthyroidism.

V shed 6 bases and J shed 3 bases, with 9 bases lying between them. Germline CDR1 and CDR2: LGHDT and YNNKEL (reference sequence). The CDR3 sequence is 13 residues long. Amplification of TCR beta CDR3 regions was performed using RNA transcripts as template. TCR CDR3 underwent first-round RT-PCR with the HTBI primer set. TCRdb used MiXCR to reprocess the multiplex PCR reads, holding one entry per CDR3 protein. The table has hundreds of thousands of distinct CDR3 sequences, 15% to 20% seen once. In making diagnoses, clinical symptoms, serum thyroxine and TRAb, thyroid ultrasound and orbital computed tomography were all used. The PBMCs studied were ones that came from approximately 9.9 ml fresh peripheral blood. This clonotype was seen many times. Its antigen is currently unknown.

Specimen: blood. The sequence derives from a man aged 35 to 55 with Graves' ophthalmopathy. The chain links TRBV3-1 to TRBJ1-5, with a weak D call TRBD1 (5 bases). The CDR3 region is CASSRQINQPQHF. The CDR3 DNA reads TGTGCCAGCAGTCGACAGATCAATCAGCCCCAGCATTTT.